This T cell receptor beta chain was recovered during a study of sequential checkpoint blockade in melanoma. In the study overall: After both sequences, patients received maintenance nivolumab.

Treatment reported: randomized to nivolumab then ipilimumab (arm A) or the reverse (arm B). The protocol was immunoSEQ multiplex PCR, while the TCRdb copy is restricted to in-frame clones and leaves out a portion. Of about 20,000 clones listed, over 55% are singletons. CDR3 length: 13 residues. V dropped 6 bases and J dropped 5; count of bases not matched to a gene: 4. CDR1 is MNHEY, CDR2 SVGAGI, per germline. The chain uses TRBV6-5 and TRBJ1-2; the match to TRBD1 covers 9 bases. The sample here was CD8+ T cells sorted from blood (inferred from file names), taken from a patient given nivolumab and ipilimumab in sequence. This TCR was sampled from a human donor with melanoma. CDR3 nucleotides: TGTGCCAGCAGCACCGGGACAGGGTATGGCTACACCTTC. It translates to CASSTGTGYGYTF.